The 20 T cell receptor beta chains below come from one sample, sequenced in a study of PD-L1 blockade in urothelial cancer. Measured with immunoSEQ multiplex PCR; TCRdb has only the in-frame clones, and not every one. The sample includes approximately 32,000 clones, roughly four fifths seen only once; the top ten take about 7%. Regarding time point: pretreatment peripheral blood. Source: PBMCs, taken around atezolizumab (anti-PD-L1) treatment. The source of these receptors is a man in his 60s with urothelial cancer.

This chain connects TRBV27 to TRBJ2-1, with D possibly being TRBD2 (6 bases). Germline CDR1 is MNHEY and CDR2 is SMNVEV (reference sequence). CDR3 size: 15 residues. The V gene lost 5 bases and the J gene lost 0 bases, with 11 bases spanning the gap. The CDR3 sequence: CASSPLRGSYNEQFF. The CDR3 coding sequence is TGTGCCAGCAGTCCCCTGCGGGGCTCCTACAATGAGCAGTTCTTC.

Here the CDR3 DNA reads TGTGCCAGCAGCAGGGGCCCCCTAGCGGGGGGGACGTACCAAGAGACCCAGTACTTC. Protein sequence: CASSRGPLAGGTYQETQYF. The chain is built from TRBV28 and TRBJ2-5; 12 bases are shared with TRBD2. V gave up 6 bases and J gave up 0 bases; unmatched junction bases: 14. The CDR3 runs to 19 residues. Germline V gene sequence: CDR1 MDHEN, CDR2 SYDVKM.

The CDR3 DNA follows: TGTGCCAGCAGTCCACAGGGTTTGGGCTATGGCTACACCTTC. Protein: CASSPQGLGYGYTF. The chain links TRBV2 to TRBJ1-2; perhaps TRBD1 as D (6 bases). Germline V gene lookup returns CDR1 SNHLY and CDR2 FYNNEI. The CDR3 has 14 amino acids. The V gene lost 5 bases and the J gene lost 4 bases, with 14 bases spanning the gap.

In its sample, this clone was seen a few times. The V gene is TRBV19, the J gene TRBJ1-6, with 10 positions matching TRBD1. This CDR3 spans 17 amino acids. V lost 7 bases to trimming and J lost 5 bases; unmatched junction nucleotides: 11. CDR1 is LNHDA and CDR2 is SQIVND in the germline V gene (reference sequence). The CDR3 spells CASTPGQGLSDNSPLHF. The CDR3 DNA reads as TGTGCCAGTACACCGGGACAGGGGCTCTCGGATAATTCACCCCTCCACTTT. Full variable domain (missing parts from reference TRBV19 and TRBJ1-6): DGGITQSPKYLFRKEGQNVTLSCEQNLNHDAMYWYRQDPGQGLRLIYYSQIVNDFQKGDIAEGYSVSREKKESFPLTVTSAQKNPTAFYLCASTPGQGLSDNSPLHFGNGTRLTVT.

To note about this clone: At one end the junction does not follow the germline gene, possibly because of a read error. The CDR3 coding sequence is TGTGCCACCAGCAGAGCAGGGGGAGGTTCACCCTTCCACTTT. Amino acids: CATSRAGGGSPFHF. The chain has TRBV15 and TRBJ1-6; 7 bases agree with TRBD1. This CDR3 is built from 14 residues. Per the germline V gene, CDR1 is LNHNV and CDR2 is YYDKDF (reference sequence).

The genes are TRBV7-2 and TRBJ2-7, with D possibly matching TRBD2 (5 bases). The germline CDR1 and CDR2 sequences are SGHTA and FQGNSA. The CDR3 consists of 14 residues. The V end lost 0 bases, the J end lost 3 bases, and 9 bases lay between the germline ends. The CDR3 protein is CASSLAMRDYEQYF. The CDR3, as DNA: TGTGCCAGCAGCTTAGCCATGAGGGACTACGAGCAGTACTTC. The variable domain in full, completed from reference TRBV7-2 and TRBJ2-7, reads GAGVSQSPSNKVTEKGKDVELRCDPISGHTALYWYRQSLGQGLEFLIYFQGNSAPDKSGLPSDRFSAERTGGSVSTLTIQRTQQEDSAVYLCASSLAMRDYEQYFGPGTRLTVT.

This chain uses TRBV30 with TRBJ2-7; 9 nucleotides line up with TRBD1. Germline CDR1 reads GTSNPN; CDR2 reads SVGIG (reference sequence). The trim removed 6 bases at V and 4 bases at J, leaving 7 bases unmatched. The CDR3 runs 13 residues. CDR3 loop: CACKKQGAYEQYF. CDR3 DNA sequence: TGTGCCTGTAAAAAACAGGGGGCGTACGAGCAGTACTTC.

This chain connects TRBV10-2 to TRBJ2-5, with TRBD1 matching over 9 bases. Trimming at V came to 6 bases and at J to 2 bases, leaving 7 bases not matched to a gene. Germline CDR1 reads WSHSY; CDR2 reads SAAADI. This CDR3 region has 15 residues. CDR3 DNA: TGCGCCAGCAGCCAAAGACAGGGGGAACAAGAGACCCAGTACTTC. Translating it yields CASSQRQGEQETQYF.

The rearrangement uses TRBV7-9 and TRBJ2-3, with TRBD2 matching 11 bases. Per the germline V gene, CDR1 is SEHNR and CDR2 is FQNEAQ (reference sequence). V was pared by 5 bases and J by 1 base, with 5 bases of the junction left unmatched. The CDR3 contains 16 residues. Written as DNA, the CDR3 is TGTGCCAGCAGCCAGATAGCGGGGGGGCGCACAGATACGCAGTATTTT. It codes for CASSQIAGGRTDTQYF.

This clone was detected once. The chain employs TRBV11-2 and TRBJ2-3, with unresolved D. The CDR3 length is 13 residues. Trimming took 3 bases from V and 2 from J, leaving 6 bases between them. Germline CDR1 SGHAT, CDR2 FQNNGV. The CDR3 loop is CASSLAFTDTQYF. DNA of the CDR3: TGTGCCAGCAGCTTGGCTTTCACAGATACGCAGTATTTT.

The chain links TRBV5-1 to TRBJ1-4; perhaps TRBD1 as D (5 bases). Per germline, CDR1 SGHRS and CDR2 YFSETQ. V was trimmed by 0 bases and J by 3 bases, leaving 9 bases between them. The CDR3 consists of 15 residues. CDR3 DNA: TGCGCCAGCAGCTTGGAGGGGCTTGCTAATGAAAAACTGTTTTTT. Amino acid sequence: CASSLEGLANEKLFF. Supplemented by reference TRBV5-1 and TRBJ1-4, the full variable domain reads KAGVTQTPRYLIKTRGQQVTLSCSPISGHRSVSWYQQTPGQGLQFLFEYFSETQRNKGNFPGRFSGRQFSNSRSEMNVSTLELGDSALYLCASSLEGLANEKLFFGSGTQLSVL.

This chain uses TRBV6-1 with TRBJ1-6; the D is unclear. The CDR3 is made up of 17 amino acids. V was clipped by 0 bases and J by 6 bases, with 15 bases between them. Germline V lookup: CDR1 MNHNS, CDR2 SASEGT. CDR3 DNA: TGTGCCAGCAGTGAAGCTTTGGTCCGGGTTCGTAATTCACCCCTCCACTTT. This sequence encodes CASSEALVRVRNSPLHF.

Here the CDR3 reads CASSGAFGIGGYTF. CDR3 in DNA: TGTGCCAGCAGCGGGGCGTTTGGGATTGGTGGCTACACCTTC. This chain joins TRBV7-2 and TRBJ1-2; TRBD1 might be the D (5 bases). Germline CDR1 and CDR2: SGHTA and FQGNSA. CDR3 length: 14 residues. Trimming left V 5 bases short and J 7 bases short, with 17 bases between.

The genes are TRBV11-1 and TRBJ2-1; TRBD1 matches at 8 bases. V trimming: 5 bases; J trimming: 5 bases; junction bases outside the gene matches: 8. Per germline, CDR1 SGHAT and CDR2 FQDESV (reference sequence). The CDR3 loop spans 15 amino acids. The CDR3 sequence: CASSETGDKDNEQFF. As DNA, the CDR3 is TGTGCCAGCAGCGAGACAGGGGATAAGGACAATGAGCAGTTCTTC.

V and J are TRBV25-1 and TRBJ2-3, with 11 bases matching TRBD2. Germline-derived CDR1 and CDR2 are MGHDK and SYGVNS. With 2 bases clipped from V and 6 bases from J, the junction kept 10 bases outside the gene matches. The CDR3 spans 17 residues. The CDR3 sequence: CASSELAGGLLGDTQYF. The CDR3 coding sequence is TGTGCCAGCAGTGAACTAGCGGGGGGCCTGTTAGGGGATACGCAGTATTTT.

J is TRBJ1-4 and V is TRBV5-1; possibly TRBD1 for D (5 bases). With 4 bases removed from V and 7 bases from J, the gap between germline ends came to 20 bases. The V gene's germline CDR1 is SGHRS and CDR2 YFSETQ. The CDR3 contains 16 residues. CDR3 coding DNA: TGCGCCAGCAGCCTCGGCGGGGGTATGGAGTCTGAAAAACTGTTTTTT. Amino acids: CASSLGGGMESEKLFF.

This chain joins TRBV5-1 and TRBJ1-2; 11 positions match TRBD1. J gave up 7 bases and V 4 bases, and 12 bases lay outside the gene matches. CDR1 SGHRS and CDR2 YFSETQ come from the germline V gene. The length of the CDR3 is 16 residues. The CDR3 DNA sequence: TGCGCCAGCAGCGGAGGACAGGGGGCTCTCGGGTCTGGCTACACCTTC. Translated: CASSGGQGALGSGYTF.

The V and J genes are TRBV7-2 and TRBJ2-7; 12 bases fit TRBD2. Germline assignment: CDR1 SGHTA and CDR2 FQGNSA. The J segment lost 6 bases and the V segment lost 1 base, leaving 7 bases of the junction unmatched. This CDR3 has 16 residues. The CDR3 region is CASSLVPSGGALEQYF. CDR3 DNA: TGTGCCAGCAGCTTAGTACCTAGCGGGGGGGCTCTCGAGCAGTACTTC. The full variable domain, completed using reference TRBV7-2 and TRBJ2-7, is GAGVSQSPSNKVTEKGKDVELRCDPISGHTALYWYRQSLGQGLEFLIYFQGNSAPDKSGLPSDRFSAERTGGSVSTLTIQRTQQEDSAVYLCASSLVPSGGALEQYFGPGTRLTVT.

J is TRBJ2-1 and V is TRBV30; D call uncertain. The CDR3 is 11 residues long. The germline CDR1 and CDR2 sequences are GTSNPN and SVGIG (reference sequence). Trimming took off 3 bases at V and 10 bases at J, with 10 bases between the two ends. The CDR3 region is CAWSEREEQFF. The DNA of the CDR3 is TGTGCCTGGAGCGAGCGAGAGGAGCAGTTCTTC.

V usage is TRBV28 and J usage is TRBJ1-4; 9 bases fit TRBD1. With 4 bases clipped from V and 8 bases from J, the junction kept 11 bases outside the gene matches. The CDR3 has 16 residues. CDR1 is MDHEN and CDR2 is SYDVKM in the germline V gene. Written as DNA, the CDR3 is TGTGCCAGCAGTTCACCTCAACAGGGGGCGCAGGAAAAACTGTTTTTT. Protein: CASSSPQQGAQEKLFF.